This T cell receptor (beta chain) is from a study of blood T cells in healthy people across ages (dated by TCRdb to between 2015 and 2017). About the full investigation: In model experiments, roughly one uniquely barcoded TCR beta cDNA molecule per two T cells was captured by template switching. Age-related changes in TCR beta repertoire diversity were measured in the study by deep sequencing normalized with unique cDNA molecular identifiers. The donors were split into four age groups: young (average roughly 15 years), middle-aged (39), aged (roughly 68) and long-lived (over 75). The study analyzed two additional independent replicas of 1 million unique cDNA reads from the same blood draw for two donors, one aged 18 to 29 and one aged 80 or older. To avoid experimental bias, donors of different ages were randomly spread across the sequencing lanes.

In regard to this clonotype: Its target antigen remains unknown. It has no much larger one-base neighbor in the sample; base qualities were not kept.

The CDR3 starts with the cysteine, ends with the phenylalanine, and has 16 residues. Of the read, only the CDR3 DNA is kept; its 48 bases are in frame from base 1. CDR1 is given as SGHTS and CDR2 as YDEGEE, both from the germline V gene. V is pared back by 2 bases and J by 1 base, with 14 bases lying between the germline termini. Systemically healthy Caucasian individuals from Russia, some 40 in total and aged roughly 6 to 100 years, were included as donors. Around 10 milliliters of peripheral blood were collected from each donor into EDTA-treated Vacutainer tubes. PBMCs were isolated by Ficoll-Paque density-gradient centrifugation, with at least 6 million obtained per sample. Trizol reagent was used to extract total RNA from the PBMCs, yielding at least 5 micrograms per sample. The percentages of naive CD45RAhigh/CD27high T cells were determined by flow cytometry on a PBMC aliquot from every donor.

The paper as a whole reports these results and caveats: Because the CMV infection status of the donors was unknown, age-related changes in expanded clonotypes may potentially have been confounded. There was a strong correlation between observed TCR beta diversity and the percentage of naive T cells measured by flow cytometry. Because profiling used bulk unsorted PBMCs, naive and antigen-experienced compartments could not be compared conclusively. The long-lived group showed more naive CD4+ T cells, fewer expanded clones and increased TCR diversity than the aged group, suggesting age selection. Estimates of total diversity based on one million sequenced T cells were considered lower bounds and underestimates. Observed TCR beta diversity per million T cells fell roughly linearly with age, and a significant reduction was already apparent by age around 44.

Libraries were built with 5' RACE. The data were produced on an Illumina HiSeq 2500. A second PCR of about 6 to 11 cycles was performed with a sample-barcoded 5' primer and a J-beta primer mix. Each TCR beta cDNA molecule received a unique molecular identifier from a template-switch 5' adaptor carrying 12 random nucleotides. At least 2.5 million CDR3-containing paired-end reads were obtained from each sample. First-strand cDNA synthesis was performed from all RNA using the Mint cDNA synthesis kit, with priming by a TRBC-specific oligonucleotide. Following uracil-DNA glycosylase treatment, a first 18-cycle PCR with universal primers M1SS and BC2_uni_R was performed on all cDNA. Turning to the authors' computational methods: Normalization of each sample was performed by random selection of 1 million high-quality reads, each carrying a distinct molecular identifier. Instead of being binned into consensus sequences, reads that shared molecular identifiers were thrown out. MiTCR, run with a Q25 quality threshold and the strictest error-elimination algorithm, handled CDR3 identification, clonotype clustering and error correction. A nonparametric unseen species model using Euler transformation provided a lower-bound estimate of total TCR beta diversity. The public reads were reprocessed in TCRdb via fastp at Q25 and MiXCR, keeping in-frame beta chains. CDR3 protein duplicates are merged, each entry listing the most common genes and DNA. The V and J calls and clone size come from TCRdb's table, not from the authors' own analysis. The sample includes about 670,000 distinct CDR3 sequences, with around 41% observed a single time. The ten top clones hold around 30% of the sample.

The sequence came from an older man in good health. The chain is encoded by TRBV5-8 joined to TRBJ2-3, with the D gene tentatively TRBD1 or TRBD2, based on 6 matching bases in each. The material sequenced was blood. DNA sequence: TGTGCCAGCAGCTTTGGGGGGACAATCGGCACAGATACGCAGTATTTT. This translates into CASSFGGTIGTDTQYF.